This record covers a single T cell receptor (beta chain). The CDR3 runs to 14 residues. After removal of 6 bases from V and 6 bases from J, the junction contained 6 bases not matched to a gene. The germline V gene encodes CDR1 MNHEY and CDR2 SMNVEV (reference sequence). These data belong to a study of blood T cell repertoires in COVID-19. Original analysis: Cell counts per sample came from amplifying reference gene primers. Measured with immunoSEQ multiplex PCR; TCRdb has only the in-frame clones, and not every one. D and trimming come from the DNA, and the V and J calls and clone size come from that table. The repertoire consists of approximately 250,000 clones, with around nine tenths occurring once and the leading ten covering 8.5% to 9%.

V usage is TRBV27 and J usage is TRBJ2-1, with 9 bases identical to TRBD2. The sequenced sample consisted of peripheral blood. This sequence originates from a man between 35 and 55 years old with active or convalescent COVID-19. CDR3 protein: CASRPLAGRNEQFF. Written as DNA, the CDR3 is TGTGCCAGCAGGCCACTAGCGGGCCGCAATGAGCAGTTCTTC.